These 16 T cell receptor beta chains were all obtained from the same sample, sequenced in a study of cytomegalovirus exposure and HLA in healthy donors. PCR amplification relied on 60 Vbeta primers (plus 13 Jbeta primers). The data were produced by immunoSEQ multiplex PCR, yet TCRdb's version contains in-frame clones alone and is incomplete. The table lists 110,000 to 150,000 clones, about three quarters of them singletons. The sample was PBMCs. These receptors were taken from a woman aged 25 to 39 in good health and CMV-seronegative.

For the CDR3, the DNA is TGTGCCAGCTCCACAGATTCAAACTATGGCTACACCTTC. This codes for CASSTDSNYGYTF. The chain uses TRBV18 and TRBJ1-2; D call uncertain. Germline V CDR1 and CDR2: KGHSH, LQKENI. This CDR3 contains 13 residues. Deletions cut 6 bases from V and 2 bases from J, with 10 bases between. The variable domain in full, with the rest retrieved from reference TRBV18 and TRBJ1-2, is NAGVMQNPRHLVRRRGQEARLRCSPMKGHSHVYWYRQLPEEGLKFMVYLQKENIIDESGMPKERFSAEFPKEGPSILRIQQVVRGDSAAYFCASSTDSNYGYTFGSGTRLTVV.

This clone appeared once. CDR3 coding DNA: TGTGCCAGCAAAAAAGCAGGGAAGGCCGGGGAGCTGTTTTTT. It is translated as CASKKAGKAGELFF. V usage is TRBV6-5 and J usage is TRBJ2-2; TRBD1 is a possible D gene (5 bases). Trimming cost V 7 bases and J 6 bases, with 15 bases left between them. Per the germline V gene, CDR1 is MNHEY and CDR2 is SVGAGI. CDR3 length: 14 residues.

This clone was counted between two and nine times. J is TRBJ2-7 and V is TRBV5-1, with D possibly being TRBD1 (6 bases). The CDR3 loop spans 12 amino acids. Germline values: CDR1 SGHRS, CDR2 YFSETQ. Trimming pared 2 bases from V and 8 bases from J, leaving 11 bases between. This CDR3 is CASSFSQGQQYF. In DNA form, the CDR3 reads TGCGCCAGCAGCTTCTCGCAGGGGCAGCAGTACTTC.

This clone came up a few times. The rearrangement uses TRBV2 and TRBJ1-6; 9 nucleotides line up with TRBD1. The CDR3 extends over 15 amino acids. CDR1 is SNHLY and CDR2 is FYNNEI in the germline V gene. V lost 6 bases and J lost 6; bases outside the gene matches: 6. The CDR3 is CASSEMTGGNSPLHF. The DNA of the CDR3 is TGTGCCAGCAGCGAAATGACAGGGGGTAATTCACCCCTCCACTTT.

This chain uses TRBV28 with TRBJ1-4; possible D gene TRBD1, 5 bases. Germline V gene sequence: CDR1 MDHEN, CDR2 SYDVKM. The CDR3 extends over 15 amino acids. Trimming took off 6 bases at V and 0 bases at J, with 11 bases between the two ends. CDR3 amino acids: CASREQGATNEKLFF. The CDR3 nucleotides read TGTGCCAGCAGGGAACAAGGGGCAACTAATGAAAAACTGTTTTTT.

The chain carries TRBV11-1 and TRBJ1-1; D is perhaps TRBD1 (6 bases). In germline, CDR1 is SGHAT, CDR2 FQDESV (reference sequence). The CDR3 spans 16 residues. Between the trimmed V and J ends, which lost 0 bases and 1 base, there was a span of 12 bases. This CDR3 reads CASSLATRGANTEAFF. In nucleotides, the CDR3 is TGTGCCAGCAGCTTAGCCACCCGGGGGGCGAACACTGAAGCTTTCTTT. Full variable domain (remainder filled in from reference TRBV11-1 and TRBJ1-1): EAEVAQSPRYKITEKSQAVAFWCDPISGHATLYWYRQILGQGPELLVQFQDESVVDDSQLPKDRFSAERLKGVDSTLKIQPAELGDSAMYLCASSLATRGANTEAFFGQGTRLTVV.

Details on this clone: One junction end disagrees with the germline gene, perhaps due to a read error. The chain recombines TRBV5-1 with TRBJ2-7; a possible D gene is TRBD1 (6 bases). Germline CDR1 and CDR2: SGHRS and YFSETQ. The CDR3 has 15 amino acids. The CDR3 sequence is CASSLEGARDNRGNF. The CDR3 region has the DNA TGCGCCAGCAGCTTGGAGGGCGCCAGGGACAATAGGGGGAATTTC.

This clone was detected once. The genes are TRBV14 and TRBJ2-7; 9 bases agree with TRBD1. CDR1 and CDR2 from the germline V gene are SGHDN and FVKESK. Trimming at V came to 4 bases and at J to 0 bases, leaving 7 bases not matched to a gene. The CDR3 is 16 residues long. In DNA form, the CDR3 reads TGTGCCAGCAGCCGAACGGGACAGGGTAGCTCCTACGAGCAGTACTTC. Translation: CASSRTGQGSSYEQYF.

The chain links TRBV30 to TRBJ1-2; perhaps TRBD1 as D (5 bases). The CDR3 extends over 13 amino acids. The ends were cut back, 1 base at V and 4 bases at J, with 10 bases in the middle. Germline V gives CDR1 GTSNPN, CDR2 SVGIG (reference sequence). This CDR3 is CAWSEDSVYGYTF. CDR3 in DNA: TGTGCCTGGAGTGAAGACAGCGTCTATGGCTACACCTTC.

The rearrangement joins TRBV15 to TRBJ1-1, with 8 nucleotides matching TRBD1. The CDR3 loop spans 16 amino acids. Germline CDR1 and CDR2: LNHNV and YYDKDF (reference sequence). The trim removed 6 bases at V and 1 base at J, leaving 10 bases unmatched. The CDR3 coding sequence is TGTGCCACCAGGAGGGGGACAGGCCGTTCGAACACTGAAGCTTTCTTT. Protein product: CATRRGTGRSNTEAFF.

The rearrangement uses TRBV7-6 and TRBJ2-1; D possibly corresponds to TRBD2 (5 bases). CDR3 length equals 12 residues. Per germline, CDR1 SGHVS and CDR2 FNYEAQ. Trimming took off 4 bases at V and 12 bases at J, with 13 bases between the two ends. The CDR3 bases are TGTGCCAGCAGCTCCGTGGGGAGTGGGCAGTTCTTC. It codes for CASSSVGSGQFF. Variable domain in full (rest from reference TRBV7-6 and TRBJ2-1): GAGVSQSPRYKVTKRGQDVALRCDPISGHVSLYWYRQALGQGPEFLTYFNYEAQQDKSGLPNDRFSAERPEGSISTLTIQRTEQRDSAMYRCASSSVGSGQFFGPGTRLTVL.

The V and J genes are TRBV5-6 and TRBJ1-5; TRBD1 matches 9 bases. The J segment lost 5 bases and the V segment lost 2 bases, leaving 5 bases of the junction unmatched. The V gene's germline CDR1 is SGHDT and CDR2 YYEEEE. The CDR3 runs 15 residues. CDR3 residues: CASSFTGGVDQPQHF. The CDR3 DNA reads TGTGCCAGCAGCTTTACAGGGGGCGTAGATCAGCCCCAGCATTTT.

CDR3 region: CASSLTVDRRTEAFF. CDR3 bases: TGCGCCAGCAGCTTAACGGTAGACAGGCGGACTGAAGCTTTCTTT. The chain couples TRBV5-1 to TRBJ1-1; weak D call: TRBD1 (6 bases). From germline, CDR1 is SGHRS and CDR2 YFSETQ. Trimming took 2 bases from V and 5 from J, leaving 16 bases between them. This CDR3 spans 15 amino acids. The full variable domain, in which reference TRBV5-1 and TRBJ1-1 provide the parts outside the CDR3, is KAGVTQTPRYLIKTRGQQVTLSCSPISGHRSVSWYQQTPGQGLQFLFEYFSETQRNKGNFPGRFSGRQFSNSRSEMNVSTLELGDSALYLCASSLTVDRRTEAFFGQGTRLTVV.

V and J are TRBV7-9 and TRBJ1-2, with 9 bases lining up with TRBD1. Germline lookup yields CDR1 SEHNR and CDR2 FQNEAQ (reference sequence). V lost 3 bases, J lost 4 bases, and 9 bases stayed unmatched. The CDR3 is 16 amino acids. The CDR3 sequence: CASSFEPGQGLYGYTF. CDR3 coding DNA: TGTGCCAGCAGCTTCGAGCCGGGACAGGGACTCTATGGCTACACCTTC.

This sequence joins TRBV7-3 and TRBJ2-5; D is perhaps TRBD1 (5 bases). The CDR3 has 14 amino acids. The V gene lost 0 bases and the J gene lost 5 bases, with 10 bases spanning the gap. Germline V gene data show CDR1 as SGHTA and CDR2 as FQGTGA. The CDR3 nucleotides read TGTGCCAGCAGCTTAACACAGGCGGAGGAGACCCAGTACTTC. Its protein is CASSLTQAEETQYF. Full variable domain (rest looked up from reference TRBV7-3 and TRBJ2-5): GAGVSQTPSNKVTEKGKYVELRCDPISGHTALYWYRQSLGQGPEFLIYFQGTGAADDSGLPNDRFFAVRPEGSVSTLKIQRTERGDSAVYLCASSLTQAEETQYFGPGTRLLVL.

This clone was counted a single time. This chain links TRBV28 with TRBJ2-4; D might be TRBD2 (5 bases). CDR1 is MDHEN and CDR2 is SYDVKM in the germline V gene. The V and J ends lost 4 bases and 2 bases respectively, with 12 bases between them. The length of the CDR3 is 15 residues. The CDR3 region has the DNA TGTGCCAGCAGTTCCCGGGGAAACACCAAAAACATTCAGTACTTC. This translates into CASSSRGNTKNIQYF.